This T cell receptor (beta chain) was found in a study of T-cell memory formation after mild COVID-19. About the research overall: Largely donor-specific sequence clusters came from a couple of donors.

TCR alpha and TCR beta cDNA libraries carrying sample barcodes and UMIs were produced by 5'RACE using constant-segment primers. TCRdb reprocessed the 5' RACE reads with MiXCR, giving one entry per CDR3 protein. The sample consists of about 57,000 distinct CDR3 sequences, more than 10% of them appearing once. With 0 bases removed from V and 8 bases from J, the gap between germline ends came to 12 bases. The CDR3 sequence is 15 residues long. Germline CDR1 is SGHRS and CDR2 is YFSETQ. Findings and caveats of the study: Contracting CD4+ clones were located mainly in CM and EM, and CD8+ clones in EMRA. Pre-infection memory contained some responding clones, which suggested that cross-reactive memory had joined.

Comment on this clonotype: Its specificity is unknown.

This TCR came from a man younger than 35 who had mild COVID-19 (a few samples of this study predate the infection). Cell type and time point are not known. The chain is built from TRBV5-1 and TRBJ1-6; D gene unclear. Sequenced material: PBMCs or a T cell subset sorted from them (not recorded which). In DNA form, the CDR3 reads TGCGCCAGCAGCTTGGAAGGGCAGTCACATTCACCCCTCCACTTT. It encodes CASSLEGQSHSPLHF.